Listed below are T cell receptor beta chains from one sample, sequenced in a study of monozygotic twins with inflammatory bowel disease. TCRdb reprocessed the 5' RACE reads and keeps a single row for each CDR3 protein, giving no DNA. This sample carries roughly 330,000 distinct CDR3 sequences, with 2% to 2.5% going to the ten biggest clones. Sample: blood. These receptors were taken from a human donor with ulcerative colitis or Crohn's disease, or a healthy co-twin of an affected twin (not recorded which). Each CDR3 is given with its conserved first and last residue.

>TRBJ2-3|TRBV12-3/TRBV12-4
CASSFLGASTDTQYF
>TRBJ2-7|TRBV6-5
CASSYQKEQYF
>TRBJ2-1|TRBV19
CASSGVAFYNEQFF
>TRBJ1-1|TRBV28
CASRRDPPSGAFF
>TRBJ2-3|TRBV28
CASSTPTSAGGSDTQYF
>TRBJ2-7|TRBV7-2
CASTGPHWPSYEQYF
>TRBJ1-2|TRBV3-1
CASSSRGRAHYGYTF
>TRBJ1-2|TRBV20-1
CSAHDRGGYGYTF
>TRBJ2-3|TRBV12-3/TRBV12-4
CASSLGLNAPDTDTQYF
>TRBJ2-6|TRBV10-3
CAISAGKESGANVLTF
>TRBJ2-3|TRBV28
CASSLGAATDTQYF
>TRBJ1-2|TRBV12-3/TRBV12-4
CASRGPRAEGYTF
>TRBJ2-1|TRBV27
CASSLSILFNEQFF
>TRBJ2-7|TRBV27
CASRSLGVGNEQYF
>TRBJ1-1|TRBV6-6
CASKAPGEDEAFF
>TRBJ2-1|TRBV10-3
CAISESRTEQFF
>TRBJ2-1|TRBV14
CASSQEAASEQFF
>TRBJ2-3|TRBV20-1
CSATTSGRRLPSTDTQYF
>TRBJ1-6|TRBV7-9
CASSLDPGSSSPLHF
>TRBJ2-2|TRBV20-1
CSARGGASGGTNTGELFF
>TRBJ2-3|TRBV7-2
CASSFTGENGDTQYF
>TRBJ2-7|TRBV29-1
CSAGQSSYEQYF
>TRBJ2-5|TRBV5-1
CASSLTGRQETQYF
>TRBJ2-7|TRBV5-1
CASSLGTSGTYEQYF
>TRBJ2-7|TRBV5-1
CASSLAGDWSYEQYF
>TRBJ2-7|TRBV30
CAWRAPTSPRYEQYF
>TRBJ1-3|TRBV10-1
CASSESTATSGNTIYF
>TRBJ2-4|TRBV5-1
CASSLTTVNIQYF
>TRBJ2-2|TRBV4-2
CASSQDTGLAGELFF
>TRBJ1-5|TRBV28
CASSTPGTVQSVPQHF
>TRBJ1-1|TRBV7-8
CASSKRTGSATEAFF
>TRBJ2-5|TRBV18
CASSPKPGGETQYF
>TRBJ2-3|TRBV6-1
CASSEYVRAGGLDTQYF
>TRBJ2-5|TRBV20-1
CSAREAGQETQYF
>TRBJ1-1|TRBV20-1
CSARGGSSEAFF
>TRBJ2-7|TRBV5-1
CASMRAPDYEQYF
>TRBJ1-1|TRBV5-1
CASSLGRGWNTEAFF
>TRBJ2-2|TRBV12-3/TRBV12-4
CASSLNRIGELFF
>TRBJ2-7|TRBV11-2
CASSLDSPEGYSYEQYF
>TRBJ2-2|TRBV27
CASSFYVRGSGSGELFF
>TRBJ2-5|TRBV3-1
CASSAQRDQETQYF